This entry describes one T cell receptor (beta chain). Its target is not known. CDR1 and CDR2 from the germline V gene are SGHDN and FVKESK. V gave up 6 bases and J gave up 0 bases; unmatched junction bases: 19. This CDR3 region has 20 residues. The entry originates in a study of CD8 T cells in ankylosing spondylitis. TCRdb ran MiXCR on the 5' RACE reads and lists one entry per CDR3 protein. The sample consists of 200,000 to 250,000 distinct CDR3 sequences, around a quarter of them appearing once. Study-wide points: Earlier authors reported some of these motif variants in reactive arthritis synovial fluid and blood. The study looked at matched synovial fluid samples from ankylosing spondylitis patients. Disease-linked clones were reported to be significantly enriched there. Ankylosing spondylitis blood appeared to carry a characteristic TCR beta motif of several highly homologous variants.

What was sequenced was blood, either unsorted or a sorted T cell fraction (not recorded which). This sequence was found in a male donor with ankylosing spondylitis or in good health (not recorded which). This sequence joins TRBV14 and TRBJ2-1; 8 positions match TRBD2. Written as DNA, the CDR3 is TGTGCCAGCAGGGGGGCAGGGTACAACGTTAGCGGGATCTCCTACAATGAGCAGTTCTTC. This gives the protein CASRGAGYNVSGISYNEQFF.